This T cell receptor beta chain was captured by sequencing in a study of shared clonotypes between healthy human individuals. As for the study in general: CD8 memory received one plate per donor, CD8 naive two, CD4 memory three and CD4 naive three.

Clones were sequenced by immunoSEQ multiplex PCR, and TCRdb holds only the in-frame ones, with some missing. The sample records about 2,500,000 clones, about 92% being singletons. CDR1 and CDR2 (germline): SGHRS, YFSETQ. The CDR3 spans 14 residues. V lost 4 bases to trimming and J lost 0 bases, with 11 bases between them. The chain recombines TRBV5-1 with TRBJ2-7; D remains ambiguous. The origin of this receptor is a man aged 18 to 29 in good health. The source material was naive CD4+ T cells sorted from blood. Subset noted: CD45RA+ positively selected. CDR3 bases: TGCGCCAGCAGCCTCTGGACGGACTCCTACGAGCAGTACTTC. Translated: CASSLWTDSYEQYF. Combining the CDR3 with reference TRBV5-1 and TRBJ2-7 gives the whole variable domain KAGVTQTPRYLIKTRGQQVTLSCSPISGHRSVSWYQQTPGQGLQFLFEYFSETQRNKGNFPGRFSGRQFSNSRSEMNVSTLELGDSALYLCASSLWTDSYEQYFGPGTRLTVT.